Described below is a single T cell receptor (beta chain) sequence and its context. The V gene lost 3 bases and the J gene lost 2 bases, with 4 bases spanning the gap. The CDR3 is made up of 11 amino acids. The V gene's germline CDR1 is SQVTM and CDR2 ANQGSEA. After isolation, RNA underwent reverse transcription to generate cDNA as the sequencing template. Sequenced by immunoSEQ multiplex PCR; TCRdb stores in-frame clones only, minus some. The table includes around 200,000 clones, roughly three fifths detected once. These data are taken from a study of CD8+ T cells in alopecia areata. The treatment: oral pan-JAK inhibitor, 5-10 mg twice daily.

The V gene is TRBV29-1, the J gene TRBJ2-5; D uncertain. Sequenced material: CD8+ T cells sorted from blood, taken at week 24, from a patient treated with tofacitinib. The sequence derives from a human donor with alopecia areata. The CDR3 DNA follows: TGCAGCGTTGACATTCAAGAGACCCAGTACTTC. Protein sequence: CSVDIQETQYF.